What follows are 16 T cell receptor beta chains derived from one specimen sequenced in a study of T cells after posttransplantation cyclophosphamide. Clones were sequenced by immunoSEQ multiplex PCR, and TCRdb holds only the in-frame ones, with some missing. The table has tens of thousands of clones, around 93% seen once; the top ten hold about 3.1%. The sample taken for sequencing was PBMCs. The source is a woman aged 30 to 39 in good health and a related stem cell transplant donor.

In nucleotides, the CDR3 is TGTGCCAGCAGCTTAGGCGGGGCGGCTGGAAACACCATATATTTT. It specifies CASSLGGAAGNTIYF. This rearrangement joins TRBV7-2 to TRBJ1-3; D is perhaps TRBD1 (5 bases). Germline V CDR1 and CDR2: SGHTA, FQGNSA. The CDR3 totals 15 residues. Trimming pared 1 base from V and 2 bases from J, leaving 9 bases between.

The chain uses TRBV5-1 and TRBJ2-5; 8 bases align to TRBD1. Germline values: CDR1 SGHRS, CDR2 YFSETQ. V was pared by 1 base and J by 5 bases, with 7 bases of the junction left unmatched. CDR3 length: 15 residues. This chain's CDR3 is CASSLYPRGQETQYF. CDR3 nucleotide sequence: TGCGCCAGCAGCTTGTACCCCAGGGGGCAGGAGACCCAGTACTTC.

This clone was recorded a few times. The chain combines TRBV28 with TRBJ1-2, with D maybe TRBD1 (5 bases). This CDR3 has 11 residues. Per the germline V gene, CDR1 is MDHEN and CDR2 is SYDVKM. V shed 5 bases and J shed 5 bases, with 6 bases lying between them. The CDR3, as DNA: TGTGCCAGCAGTAGGGGTTATGGCTACACCTTC. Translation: CASSRGYGYTF.

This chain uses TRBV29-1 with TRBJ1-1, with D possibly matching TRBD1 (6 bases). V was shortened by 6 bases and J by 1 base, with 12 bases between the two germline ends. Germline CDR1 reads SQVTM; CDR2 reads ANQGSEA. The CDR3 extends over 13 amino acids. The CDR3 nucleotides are TGCAGCGTCCAAGAGGGGGGGAACACTGAAGCTTTCTTT. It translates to CSVQEGGNTEAFF.

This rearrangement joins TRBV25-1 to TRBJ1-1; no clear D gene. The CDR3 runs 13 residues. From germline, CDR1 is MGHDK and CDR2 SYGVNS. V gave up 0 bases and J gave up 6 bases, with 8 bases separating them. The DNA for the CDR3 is TGTGCCAGCAGTGAATATATTCAGGCTGAAGCTTTCTTT. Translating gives CASSEYIQAEAFF.

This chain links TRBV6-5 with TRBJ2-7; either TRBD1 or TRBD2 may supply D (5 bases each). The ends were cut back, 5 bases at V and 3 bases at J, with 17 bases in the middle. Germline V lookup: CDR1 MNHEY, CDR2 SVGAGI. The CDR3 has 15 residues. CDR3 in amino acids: CASSATGTVSYEQYF. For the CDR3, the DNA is TGTGCCAGCAGTGCGACTGGGACGGTGAGCTACGAGCAGTACTTC.

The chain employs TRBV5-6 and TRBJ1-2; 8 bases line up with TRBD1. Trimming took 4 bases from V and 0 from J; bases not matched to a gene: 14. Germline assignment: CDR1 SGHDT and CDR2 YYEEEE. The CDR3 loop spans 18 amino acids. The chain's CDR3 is CASSPSGQGGRANYGYTF. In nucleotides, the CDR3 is TGTGCCAGCAGCCCGAGCGGACAGGGTGGAAGGGCTAACTATGGCTACACCTTC.

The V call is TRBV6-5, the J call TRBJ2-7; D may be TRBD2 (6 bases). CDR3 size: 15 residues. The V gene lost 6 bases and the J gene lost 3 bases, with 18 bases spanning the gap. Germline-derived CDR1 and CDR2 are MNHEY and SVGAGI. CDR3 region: CASRNTRGNLYEQYF. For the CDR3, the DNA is TGTGCCAGCAGGAATACCCGGGGGAACCTCTACGAGCAGTACTTC.

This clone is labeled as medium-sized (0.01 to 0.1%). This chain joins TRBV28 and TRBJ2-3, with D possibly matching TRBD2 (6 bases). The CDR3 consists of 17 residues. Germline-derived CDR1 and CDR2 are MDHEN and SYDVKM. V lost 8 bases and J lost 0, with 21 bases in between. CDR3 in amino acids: CASDHRDFLHSTDTQYF. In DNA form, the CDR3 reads TGTGCCAGCGATCATAGGGACTTTCTACATAGCACAGATACGCAGTATTTT.

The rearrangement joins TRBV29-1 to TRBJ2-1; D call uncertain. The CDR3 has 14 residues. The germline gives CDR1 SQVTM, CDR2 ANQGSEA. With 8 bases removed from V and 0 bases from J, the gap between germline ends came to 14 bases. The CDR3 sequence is CSMRLTSSYNEQFF. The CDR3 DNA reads TGCAGCATGAGGTTAACGAGCTCCTACAATGAGCAGTTCTTC.

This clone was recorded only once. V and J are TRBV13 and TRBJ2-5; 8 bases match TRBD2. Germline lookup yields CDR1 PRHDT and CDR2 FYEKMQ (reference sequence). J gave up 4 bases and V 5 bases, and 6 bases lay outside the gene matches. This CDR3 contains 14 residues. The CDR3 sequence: CASSPREGIETQYF. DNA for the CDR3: TGTGCCAGCAGCCCCCGGGAGGGGATAGAGACCCAGTACTTC.

CDR3 sequence: CASRRRENYGYTF. CDR3 sequence (DNA): TGTGCCAGCAGACGCCGGGAAAACTATGGCTACACCTTC. V gene TRBV2 combines with J gene TRBJ1-2; D is unresolved. Germline V CDR1 and CDR2: SNHLY, FYNNEI. Trimming left V 6 bases short and J 2 bases short, with 10 bases between. This CDR3 spans 13 amino acids.

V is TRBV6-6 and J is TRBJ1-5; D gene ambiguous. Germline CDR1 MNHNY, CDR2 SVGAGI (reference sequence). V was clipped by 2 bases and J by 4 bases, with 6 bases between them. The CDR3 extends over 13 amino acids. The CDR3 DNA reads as TGTGCCAGCAGTTACGAAGCGAATCAGCCCCAGCATTTT. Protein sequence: CASSYEANQPQHF.

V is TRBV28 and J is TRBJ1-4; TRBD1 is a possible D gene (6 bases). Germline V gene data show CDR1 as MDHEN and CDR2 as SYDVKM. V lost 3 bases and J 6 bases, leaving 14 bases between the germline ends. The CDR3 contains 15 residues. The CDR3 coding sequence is TGTGCCAGCAGTTTTACAGGGAAAAGGCATGAAAAACTGTTTTTT. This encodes CASSFTGKRHEKLFF.

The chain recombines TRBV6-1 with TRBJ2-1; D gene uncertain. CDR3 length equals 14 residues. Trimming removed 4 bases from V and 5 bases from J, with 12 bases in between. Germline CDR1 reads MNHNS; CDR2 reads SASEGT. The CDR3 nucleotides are TGTGCCAGCAGTGTTCCCCCAGTAAACAATGAGCAGTTCTTC. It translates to CASSVPPVNNEQFF.

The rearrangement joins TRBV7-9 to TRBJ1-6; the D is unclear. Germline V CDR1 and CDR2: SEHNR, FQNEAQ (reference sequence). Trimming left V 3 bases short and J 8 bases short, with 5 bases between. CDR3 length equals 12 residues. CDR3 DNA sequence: TGTGCCAGCAGCTTGTGGGATTCACCCCTCCACTTT. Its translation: CASSLWDSPLHF.